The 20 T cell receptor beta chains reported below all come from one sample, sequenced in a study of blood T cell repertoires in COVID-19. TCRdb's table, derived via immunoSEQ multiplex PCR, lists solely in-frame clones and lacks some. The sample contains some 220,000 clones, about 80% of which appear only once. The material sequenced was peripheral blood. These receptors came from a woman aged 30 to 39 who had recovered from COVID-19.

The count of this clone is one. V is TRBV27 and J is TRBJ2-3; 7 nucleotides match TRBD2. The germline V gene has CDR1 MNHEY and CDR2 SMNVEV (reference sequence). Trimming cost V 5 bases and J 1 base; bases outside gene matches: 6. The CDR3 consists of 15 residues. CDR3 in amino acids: CASSAASGGTDTQYF. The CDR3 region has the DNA TGTGCCAGCAGTGCAGCTAGCGGTGGCACAGATACGCAGTATTTT.

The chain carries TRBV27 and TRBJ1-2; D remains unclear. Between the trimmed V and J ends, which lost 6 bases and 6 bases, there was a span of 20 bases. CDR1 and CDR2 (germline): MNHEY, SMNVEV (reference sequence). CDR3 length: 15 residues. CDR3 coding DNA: TGTGCCAGCAGCGAAAATATCAGGTTTTACCATGGCTACACCTTC. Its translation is CASSENIRFYHGYTF.

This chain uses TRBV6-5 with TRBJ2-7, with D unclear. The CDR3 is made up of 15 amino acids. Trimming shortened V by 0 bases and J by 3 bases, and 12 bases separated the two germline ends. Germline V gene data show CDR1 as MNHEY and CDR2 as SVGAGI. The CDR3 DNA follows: TGTGCCAGCAGTTACTCAGGTCCGGAGTTCTACGAGCAGTACTTC. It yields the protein CASSYSGPEFYEQYF.

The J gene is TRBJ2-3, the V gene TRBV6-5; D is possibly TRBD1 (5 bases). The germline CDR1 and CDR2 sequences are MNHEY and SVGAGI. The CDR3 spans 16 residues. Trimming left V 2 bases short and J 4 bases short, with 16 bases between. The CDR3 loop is CASSYTQGGQSDTQYF. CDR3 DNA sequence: TGTGCCAGCAGTTACACCCAGGGTGGCCAGTCAGATACGCAGTATTTT.

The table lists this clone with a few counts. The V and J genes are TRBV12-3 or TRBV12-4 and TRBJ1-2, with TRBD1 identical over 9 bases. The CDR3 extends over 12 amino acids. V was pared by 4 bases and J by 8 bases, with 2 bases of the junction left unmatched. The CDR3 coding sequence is TGTGCCAGCAGTTCGGACAGGGGAGGCTACACCTTC. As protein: CASSSDRGGYTF.

Here the CDR3 DNA reads TGTGCCAGCAGCGACAGGGGAATGATCTACAATGAGCAGTTCTTC. This sequence encodes CASSDRGMIYNEQFF. The chain combines TRBV7-3 with TRBJ2-1, with 8 bases lining up with TRBD1. The V segment lost 5 bases and the J segment 3 bases; nucleotides outside the gene matches: 6. Germline V CDR1 and CDR2: SGHTA, FQGTGA. The CDR3 has 15 residues. Full variable domain (missing parts from reference TRBV7-3 and TRBJ2-1): GAGVSQTPSNKVTEKGKYVELRCDPISGHTALYWYRQSLGQGPEFLIYFQGTGAADDSGLPNDRFFAVRPEGSVSTLKIQRTERGDSAVYLCASSDRGMIYNEQFFGPGTRLTVL.

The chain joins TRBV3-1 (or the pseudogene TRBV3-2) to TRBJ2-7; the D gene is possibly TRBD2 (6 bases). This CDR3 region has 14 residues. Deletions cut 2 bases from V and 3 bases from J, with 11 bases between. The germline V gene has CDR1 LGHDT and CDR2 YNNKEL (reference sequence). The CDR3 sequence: CASSQTSSNYEQYF. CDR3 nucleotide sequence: TGTGCCAGCAGCCAAACTAGCAGTAACTACGAGCAGTACTTC.

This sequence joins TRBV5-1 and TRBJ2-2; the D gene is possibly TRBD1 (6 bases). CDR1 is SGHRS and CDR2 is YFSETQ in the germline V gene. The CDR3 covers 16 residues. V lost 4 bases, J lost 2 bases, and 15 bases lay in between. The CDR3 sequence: CASSPRTVLNTGELFF. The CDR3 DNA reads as TGCGCCAGCAGCCCGAGGACAGTTCTAAACACCGGGGAGCTGTTTTTT.

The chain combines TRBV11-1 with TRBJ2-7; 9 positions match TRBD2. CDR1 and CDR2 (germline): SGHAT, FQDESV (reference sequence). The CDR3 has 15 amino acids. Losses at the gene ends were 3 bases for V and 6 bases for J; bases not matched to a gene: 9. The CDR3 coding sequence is TGTGCCAGCAGCTTGCTAGCGGGATCAGAAGGCGAGCAGTACTTC. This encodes CASSLLAGSEGEQYF.

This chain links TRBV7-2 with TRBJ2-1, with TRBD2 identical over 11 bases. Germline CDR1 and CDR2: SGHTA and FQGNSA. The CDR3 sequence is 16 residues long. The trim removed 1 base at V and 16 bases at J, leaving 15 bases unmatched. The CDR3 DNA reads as TGTGCCAGCAGCTTAGAGGGGGGAGGGCTAGCGGGAGGACAATTCTTC. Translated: CASSLEGGGLAGGQFF.

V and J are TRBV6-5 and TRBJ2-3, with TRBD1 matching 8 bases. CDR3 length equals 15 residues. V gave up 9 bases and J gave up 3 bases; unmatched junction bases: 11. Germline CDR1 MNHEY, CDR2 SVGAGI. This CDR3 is CASTSTGVQTDTQYF. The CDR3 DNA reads TGTGCCAGTACATCGACAGGGGTTCAGACAGATACGCAGTATTTT.

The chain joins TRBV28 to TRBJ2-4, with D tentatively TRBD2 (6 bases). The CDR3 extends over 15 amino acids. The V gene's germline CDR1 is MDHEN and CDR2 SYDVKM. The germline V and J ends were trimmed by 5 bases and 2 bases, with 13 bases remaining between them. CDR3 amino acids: CASSLRGVTKNIQYF. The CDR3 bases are TGTGCCAGCAGTCTGCGGGGAGTAACCAAAAACATTCAGTACTTC.

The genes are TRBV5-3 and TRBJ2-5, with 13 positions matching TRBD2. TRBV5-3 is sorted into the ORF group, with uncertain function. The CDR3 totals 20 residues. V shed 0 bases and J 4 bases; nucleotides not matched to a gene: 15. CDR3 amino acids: CARSLVPGGLAGEWGETQYF. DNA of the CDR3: TGTGCCAGAAGCTTGGTCCCCGGTGGACTAGCGGGAGAATGGGGAGAGACCCAGTACTTC.

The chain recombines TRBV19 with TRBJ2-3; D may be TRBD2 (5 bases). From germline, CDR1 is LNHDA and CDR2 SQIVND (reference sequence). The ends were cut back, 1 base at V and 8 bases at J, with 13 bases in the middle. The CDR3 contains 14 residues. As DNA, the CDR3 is TGTGCCAGTAGTATAGCGGACTCCGTAGGTACGCAGTATTTT. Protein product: CASSIADSVGTQYF.

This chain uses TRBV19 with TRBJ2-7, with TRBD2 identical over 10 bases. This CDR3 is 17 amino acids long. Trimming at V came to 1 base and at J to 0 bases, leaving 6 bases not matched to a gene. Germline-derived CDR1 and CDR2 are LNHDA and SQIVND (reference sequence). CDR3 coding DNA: TGTGCCAGTAGTATAGGGACTAGCGGACCCGACTCCTACGAGCAGTACTTC. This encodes CASSIGTSGPDSYEQYF.

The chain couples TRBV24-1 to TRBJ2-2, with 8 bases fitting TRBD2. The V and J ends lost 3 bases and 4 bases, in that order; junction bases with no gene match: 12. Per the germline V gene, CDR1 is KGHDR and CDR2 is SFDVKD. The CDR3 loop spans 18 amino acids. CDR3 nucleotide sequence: TGTGCCACCAGTGATCCAGTAGGCCTAGCGGGTTTCACCGGGGAGCTGTTTTTT. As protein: CATSDPVGLAGFTGELFF.

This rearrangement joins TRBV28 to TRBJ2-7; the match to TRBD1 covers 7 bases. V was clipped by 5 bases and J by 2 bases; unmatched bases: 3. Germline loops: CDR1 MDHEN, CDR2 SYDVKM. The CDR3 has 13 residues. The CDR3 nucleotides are TGTGCCAGCAGTAAGGGGGCGGCCTACGAGCAGTACTTC. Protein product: CASSKGAAYEQYF. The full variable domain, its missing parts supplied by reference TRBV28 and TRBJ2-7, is DVKVTQSSRYLVKRTGEKVFLECVQDMDHENMFWYRQDPGLGLRLIYFSYDVKMKEKGDIPEGYSVSREKKERFSLILESASTNQTSMYLCASSKGAAYEQYFGPGTRLTVT.

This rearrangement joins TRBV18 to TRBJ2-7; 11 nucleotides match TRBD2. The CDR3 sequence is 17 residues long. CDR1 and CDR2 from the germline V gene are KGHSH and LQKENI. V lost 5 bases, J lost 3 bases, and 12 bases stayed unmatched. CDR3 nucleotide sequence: TGTGCCAGCTCATCCCTAGGTAGCGGGAGGGTGAACTACGAGCAGTACTTC. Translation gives CASSSLGSGRVNYEQYF.

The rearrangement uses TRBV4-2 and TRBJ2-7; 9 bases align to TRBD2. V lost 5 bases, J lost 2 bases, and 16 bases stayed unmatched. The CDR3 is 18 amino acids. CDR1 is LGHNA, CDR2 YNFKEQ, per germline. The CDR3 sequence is CASSEFSFPSGRTYEQYF. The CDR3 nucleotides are TGTGCCAGCAGCGAATTCTCTTTCCCCAGCGGGAGGACCTACGAGCAGTACTTC.

DNA of the CDR3: TGCAGCGTTGAAAGGGCGGGAGGGGGCCACGAGCAGTACTTC. It yields the protein CSVERAGGGHEQYF. The chain is built from TRBV29-1 and TRBJ2-7, with TRBD2 matching 9 bases. The V gene end was trimmed by 2 bases and the J gene end by 5 bases; junction bases not matched to a gene: 7. CDR3 length equals 14 residues. Germline V lookup: CDR1 SQVTM, CDR2 ANQGSEA.